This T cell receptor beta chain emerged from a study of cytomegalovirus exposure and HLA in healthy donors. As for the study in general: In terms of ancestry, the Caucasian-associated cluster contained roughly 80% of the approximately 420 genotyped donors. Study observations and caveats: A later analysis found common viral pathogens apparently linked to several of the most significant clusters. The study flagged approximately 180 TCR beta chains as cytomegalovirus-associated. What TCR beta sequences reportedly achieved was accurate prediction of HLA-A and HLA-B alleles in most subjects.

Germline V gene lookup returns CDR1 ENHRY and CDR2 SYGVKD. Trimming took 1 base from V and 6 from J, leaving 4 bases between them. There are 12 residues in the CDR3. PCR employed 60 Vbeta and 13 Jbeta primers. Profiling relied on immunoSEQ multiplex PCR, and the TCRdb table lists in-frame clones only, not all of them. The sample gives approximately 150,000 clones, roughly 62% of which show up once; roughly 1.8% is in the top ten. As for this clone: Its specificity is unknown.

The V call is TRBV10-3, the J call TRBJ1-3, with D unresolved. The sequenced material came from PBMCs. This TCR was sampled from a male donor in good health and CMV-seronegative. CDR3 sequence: CAISELENTIYF. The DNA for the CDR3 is TGTGCCATCAGTGAGTTAGAAAACACCATATATTTT.